The 5 T cell receptor beta chains below were found in one sample sequenced in a study of blood T cell repertoires in COVID-19. Produced via immunoSEQ multiplex PCR; TCRdb's table is partial and in-frame only. The repertoire has roughly 220,000 clones, about 90% of them found once; the top ten carry roughly 15%. Sequenced sample: PBMCs or T cells enriched from blood (not recorded which). Receptors were obtained from a woman aged 45-60 years with acute COVID-19.

The chain employs TRBV28 and TRBJ1-4; D gene ambiguous. V was shortened by 1 base and J by 0 bases, with 6 bases between the two germline ends. Germline CDR1 reads MDHEN; CDR2 reads SYDVKM. The CDR3 consists of 15 residues. CDR3 loop: CASSLSGATNEKLFF. The CDR3 coding sequence is TGTGCCAGCAGTTTATCGGGTGCAACTAATGAAAAACTGTTTTTT.

The chain combines TRBV19 with TRBJ2-1; 12 bases align to TRBD2. CDR1 and CDR2 (germline): LNHDA, SQIVND (reference sequence). The CDR3 totals 14 residues. After removal of 6 bases from V and 7 bases from J, the junction contained 4 bases not matched to a gene. The CDR3 is CASRGTSGRNEQFF. CDR3 DNA: TGTGCCAGTAGGGGTACTAGCGGGAGGAATGAGCAGTTCTTC.

The chain joins TRBV11-2 to TRBJ2-7; D remains unclear. This CDR3 is built from 15 residues. Germline V gene data show CDR1 as SGHAT and CDR2 as FQNNGV. Trimming shortened V by 4 bases and J by 3 bases, and 16 bases separated the two germline ends. CDR3 sequence: CASSSARFLNYEQYF. The CDR3 coding sequence is TGTGCCAGCAGCTCCGCCCGGTTCTTAAACTACGAGCAGTACTTC.

The V and J genes are TRBV12-5 and TRBJ2-1; TRBD1 matches at 7 bases. V gave up 1 base and J gave up 13 bases; unmatched junction bases: 7. From germline, CDR1 is LGHNT and CDR2 FRNRAP. The CDR3 length is 13 residues. Here the CDR3 reads CASGLGQGRNQFF. The CDR3 nucleotides read TGTGCTAGTGGTTTGGGACAGGGTCGTAACCAGTTCTTC. Based on the CDR3 plus reference TRBV12-5 and TRBJ2-1, the full variable domain is DARVTQTPRHKVTEMGQEVTMRCQPILGHNTVFWYRQTMMQGLELLAYFRNRAPLDDSGMPKDRFSAEMPDATLATLKIQPSEPRDSAVYFCASGLGQGRNQFFGPGTRLTVL.

The genes are TRBV3-1 (or the pseudogene TRBV3-2) and TRBJ2-3, with TRBD2 matching over 10 bases. V shed 1 base and J 6 bases; nucleotides not matched to a gene: 4. Per germline, CDR1 LGHDT and CDR2 YNNKEL (reference sequence). There are 15 residues in the CDR3. Here the CDR3 reads CASSQGPGLADTQYF. The CDR3 bases are TGTGCCAGCAGCCAAGGTCCGGGACTAGCGGATACGCAGTATTTT.